These 14 T cell receptor beta chains were all obtained from the same sample, sequenced in a study of CD8 T cells in Susac syndrome. Reverse transcription of roughly 0.5 to 1 ug RNA was carried out with random hexamers. MiXCR, run by TCRdb on the immunoSEQ multiplex PCR reads, gives a single entry per CDR3 protein. The table records approximately 210,000 distinct CDR3 sequences, about 95% of them present only once. The sample was CD4+ T cells from PBMCs. Source of these receptors: a human donor with Susac syndrome.

This clonotype was found a few times. The chain links TRBV9 to TRBJ2-3, with 7 positions matching TRBD1. V was clipped by 1 base and J by 4 bases; unmatched bases: 12. The CDR3 is 17 amino acids. CDR1 is SGDLS, CDR2 YYNGEE, per germline. CDR3 in DNA: TGTGCCAGCAGCGTAAAGTTGAGGCAGGGGGTCCCAGATACGCAGTATTTT. Translated, it gives CASSVKLRQGVPDTQYF. The full variable domain, its missing parts supplied by reference TRBV9 and TRBJ2-3, is DSGVTQTPKHLITATGQRVTLRCSPRSGDLSVYWYQQSLDQGLQFLIQYYNGEERAKGNILERFSAQQFPDLHSELNLSSLELGDSALYFCASSVKLRQGVPDTQYFGPGTRLTVL.

This chain links TRBV28 with TRBJ2-7; 10 nucleotides match TRBD1. Germline V lookup: CDR1 MDHEN, CDR2 SYDVKM. Losses at the gene ends were 8 bases for V and 3 bases for J; bases not matched to a gene: 10. The CDR3 totals 15 residues. CDR3 DNA: TGTGCCAGCCCGCCCCCGGGGACAGGGGTCTACGAGCAGTACTTC. Its protein product is CASPPPGTGVYEQYF.

The gene calls are TRBV19 and TRBJ2-4; 7 nucleotides align to TRBD1. CDR3 length equals 17 residues. The V gene end was trimmed by 6 bases and the J gene end by 7 bases; junction bases not matched to a gene: 18. Germline CDR1 and CDR2: LNHDA and SQIVND (reference sequence). This CDR3 reads CASRSPPGQLWGNIQYF. CDR3 nucleotides: TGTGCCAGTAGATCACCTCCGGGACAGTTATGGGGGAACATTCAGTACTTC. The complete variable domain, with remaining parts taken from reference TRBV19 and TRBJ2-4, reads DGGITQSPKYLFRKEGQNVTLSCEQNLNHDAMYWYRQDPGQGLRLIYYSQIVNDFQKGDIAEGYSVSREKKESFPLTVTSAQKNPTAFYLCASRSPPGQLWGNIQYFGAGTRLSVL.

DNA for the CDR3: TGTGCCACCAGTGAACCTAGCGGGGGGCTGTCAGGTGAGCAGTTCTTC. Residues: CATSEPSGGLSGEQFF. This chain uses TRBV24-1 with TRBJ2-1; 11 nucleotides line up with TRBD2. The CDR3 runs to 16 residues. Germline loops: CDR1 KGHDR, CDR2 SFDVKD. With V trimmed by 4 bases and J by 9 bases, 10 bases remained unmatched.

This clonotype is a singleton in its sample. V is TRBV20-1 and J is TRBJ1-1, with D possibly matching TRBD1 (5 bases). Germline CDR1 DFQATT, CDR2 SNEGSKA (reference sequence). The CDR3 spans 11 residues. Trimming shortened V by 7 bases and J by 7 bases, and 13 bases separated the two germline ends. The CDR3 bases are TGCAGTGTAGGGACGGAAAATGAAGCTTTCTTT. This encodes CSVGTENEAFF.

This clonotype appeared once. This rearrangement joins TRBV29-1 to TRBJ1-1; D is undetermined. The CDR3 totals 13 residues. The V gene's germline CDR1 is SQVTM and CDR2 ANQGSEA. The germline V and J ends were trimmed by 4 bases and 4 bases, with 13 bases remaining between them. As DNA, the CDR3 is TGCAGCGTTGCCGGACGGCTGCGCACTGAAGCTTTCTTT. Protein sequence: CSVAGRLRTEAFF.

This chain uses TRBV6-5 with TRBJ1-5; a weak D match, TRBD1 (5 bases). Germline V lookup: CDR1 MNHEY, CDR2 SVGAGI. V was pared by 5 bases and J by 5 bases, with 10 bases between. This CDR3 comprises 13 residues. The CDR3 is CASSQQEHQPQHF. The CDR3 DNA follows: TGTGCCAGCAGTCAACAGGAACATCAGCCCCAGCATTTT.

The gene calls are TRBV30 and TRBJ1-2; the match to TRBD1 covers 7 bases. The V gene's germline CDR1 is GTSNPN and CDR2 SVGIG (reference sequence). After removal of 5 bases from V and 8 bases from J, the junction contained 5 bases not matched to a gene. CDR3 length equals 11 residues. The CDR3 nucleotides read TGTGCCTGGGAGGGGGCTAGGGGCTACACCTTC. This codes for CAWEGARGYTF.

V and J are TRBV4-1 and TRBJ2-7, with 8 positions matching TRBD1. V lost 2 bases, J lost 0 bases, and 6 bases stayed unmatched. The CDR3 contains 16 residues. Germline CDR1 reads MGHRA; CDR2 reads YSYEKL. CDR3 loop: CASSQSVTGASYEQYF. The CDR3 nucleotides are TGCGCCAGCAGCCAAAGCGTGACAGGGGCCTCCTACGAGCAGTACTTC.

The chain has TRBV7-2 and TRBJ1-6; D gene unclear. Trimming cost V 1 base and J 9 bases, with 13 bases left between them. Germline lookup yields CDR1 SGHTA and CDR2 FQGNSA. The CDR3 totals 15 residues. Here the CDR3 DNA reads TGTGCCAGCAGCTTAGTTTGGGAGAGCGGTTCACCCCTCCACTTT. Translation gives CASSLVWESGSPLHF.

The CDR3 loop reads CASSLEGRQGVEETQYF. The CDR3 nucleotides are TGTGCCAGCAGCTTAGAAGGTCGTCAGGGAGTGGAGGAGACCCAGTACTTC. The rearrangement links TRBV7-2 to TRBJ2-5; D tentatively reads TRBD1 or TRBD2 (5 bases each). CDR1 is SGHTA, CDR2 FQGNSA, per germline. CDR3 length: 17 residues. V was trimmed by 1 base and J by 5 bases, leaving 20 bases between them.

For this clonotype: One junction end does not reproduce the germline sequence, and a read error may be involved. The V gene is TRBV30, the J gene TRBJ2-7; 9 nucleotides agree with TRBD1. The CDR3 totals 15 residues. Per the germline V gene, CDR1 is GTSNPN and CDR2 is SVGIG (reference sequence). The CDR3 reads CAWSVQGQGSDEQYF. The CDR3, as DNA: TGTGCCTGGAGTGTACAGGGACAGGGCTCCGACGAGCAGTACTTC.

This chain links TRBV20-1 with TRBJ2-2; D is undetermined. Germline lookup yields CDR1 DFQATT and CDR2 SNEGSKA (reference sequence). The CDR3 contains 11 residues. Trimming took off 4 bases at V and 3 bases at J, with 3 bases between the two ends. CDR3 sequence reads: CSAIHTGELFF. The CDR3 nucleotides read TGCAGTGCTATTCACACCGGGGAGCTGTTTTTT.

This clonotype was detected once. The CDR3 DNA reads as TGTGCCTGGATGTTCGGGGGCAGCGGGGCCAACGTCCTGACTTTC. Translating gives CAWMFGGSGANVLTF. The gene calls are TRBV30 and TRBJ2-6; perhaps D is TRBD1 or TRBD2 (6 bases each). The length of the CDR3 is 15 residues. Germline CDR1 GTSNPN, CDR2 SVGIG (reference sequence). The V and J ends lost 4 bases and 4 bases respectively, with 14 bases between them.